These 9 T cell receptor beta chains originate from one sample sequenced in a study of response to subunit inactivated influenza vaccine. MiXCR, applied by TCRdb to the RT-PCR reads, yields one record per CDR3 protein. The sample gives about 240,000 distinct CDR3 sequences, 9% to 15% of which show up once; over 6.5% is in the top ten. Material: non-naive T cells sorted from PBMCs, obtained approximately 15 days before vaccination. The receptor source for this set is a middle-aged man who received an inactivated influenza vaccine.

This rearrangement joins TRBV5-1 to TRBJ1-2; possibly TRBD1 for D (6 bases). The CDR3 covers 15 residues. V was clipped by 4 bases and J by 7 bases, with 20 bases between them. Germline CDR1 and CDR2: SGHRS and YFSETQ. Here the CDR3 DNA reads TGCGCCAGCAGCCTAACAGGGTCTGGGTTTGGTGGCTACACCTTC. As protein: CASSLTGSGFGGYTF.

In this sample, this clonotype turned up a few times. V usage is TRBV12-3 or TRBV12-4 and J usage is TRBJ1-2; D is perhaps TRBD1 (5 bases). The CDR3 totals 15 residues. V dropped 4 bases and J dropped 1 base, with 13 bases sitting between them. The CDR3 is CASSSPGLLNYGYTF. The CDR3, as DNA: TGTGCCAGCAGTTCCCCGGGACTCCTTAACTATGGCTACACCTTC.

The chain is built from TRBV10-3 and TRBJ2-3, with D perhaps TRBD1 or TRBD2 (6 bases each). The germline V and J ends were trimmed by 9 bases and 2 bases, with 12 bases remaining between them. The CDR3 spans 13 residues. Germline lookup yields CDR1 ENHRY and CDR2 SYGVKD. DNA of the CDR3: TGTGCCATACAGGGACTTCCCACAGATACGCAGTATTTT. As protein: CAIQGLPTDTQYF.

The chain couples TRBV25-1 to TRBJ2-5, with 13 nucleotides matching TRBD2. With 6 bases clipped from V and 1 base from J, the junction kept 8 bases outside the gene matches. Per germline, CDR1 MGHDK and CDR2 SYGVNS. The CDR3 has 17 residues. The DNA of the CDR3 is TGTGCCAGCAGCTCTACTAGCGGGGGGGCACCCCAAGAGACCCAGTACTTC. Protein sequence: CASSSTSGGAPQETQYF.

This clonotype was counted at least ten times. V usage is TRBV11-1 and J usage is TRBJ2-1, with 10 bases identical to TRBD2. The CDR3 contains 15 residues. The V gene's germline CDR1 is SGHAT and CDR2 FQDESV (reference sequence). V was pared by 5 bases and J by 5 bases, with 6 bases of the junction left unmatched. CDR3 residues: CASSPELAGNNEQFF. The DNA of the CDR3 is TGTGCCAGCAGCCCGGAACTAGCGGGAAACAATGAGCAGTTCTTC.

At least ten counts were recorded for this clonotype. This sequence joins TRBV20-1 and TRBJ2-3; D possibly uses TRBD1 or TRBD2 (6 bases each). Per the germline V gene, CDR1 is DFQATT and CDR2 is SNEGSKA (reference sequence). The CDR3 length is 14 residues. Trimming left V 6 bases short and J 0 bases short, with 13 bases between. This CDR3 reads CSAREGGSTDTQYF. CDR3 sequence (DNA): TGCAGTGCGCGAGAAGGGGGGAGCACAGATACGCAGTATTTT.

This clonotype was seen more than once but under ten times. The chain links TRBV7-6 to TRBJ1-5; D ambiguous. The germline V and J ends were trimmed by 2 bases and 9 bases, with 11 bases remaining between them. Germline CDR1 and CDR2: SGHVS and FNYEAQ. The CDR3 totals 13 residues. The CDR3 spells CASSLRVFGPQHF. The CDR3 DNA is TGTGCCAGCAGCTTACGGGTCTTTGGGCCCCAGCATTTT.

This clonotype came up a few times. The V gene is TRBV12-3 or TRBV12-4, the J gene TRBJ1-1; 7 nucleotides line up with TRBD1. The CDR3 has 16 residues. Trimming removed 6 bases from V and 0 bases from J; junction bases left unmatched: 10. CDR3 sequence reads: CASRGRDRFMNTEAFF. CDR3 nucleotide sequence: TGTGCCAGCAGGGGCCGGGACAGATTCATGAACACTGAAGCTTTCTTT.

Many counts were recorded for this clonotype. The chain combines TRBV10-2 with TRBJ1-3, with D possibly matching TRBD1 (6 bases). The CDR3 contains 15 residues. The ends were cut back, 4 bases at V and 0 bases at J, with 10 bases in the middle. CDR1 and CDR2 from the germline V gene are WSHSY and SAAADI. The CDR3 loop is CASSAYRASGNTIYF. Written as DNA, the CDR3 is TGCGCCAGCAGTGCATACAGGGCCTCTGGAAACACCATATATTTT.